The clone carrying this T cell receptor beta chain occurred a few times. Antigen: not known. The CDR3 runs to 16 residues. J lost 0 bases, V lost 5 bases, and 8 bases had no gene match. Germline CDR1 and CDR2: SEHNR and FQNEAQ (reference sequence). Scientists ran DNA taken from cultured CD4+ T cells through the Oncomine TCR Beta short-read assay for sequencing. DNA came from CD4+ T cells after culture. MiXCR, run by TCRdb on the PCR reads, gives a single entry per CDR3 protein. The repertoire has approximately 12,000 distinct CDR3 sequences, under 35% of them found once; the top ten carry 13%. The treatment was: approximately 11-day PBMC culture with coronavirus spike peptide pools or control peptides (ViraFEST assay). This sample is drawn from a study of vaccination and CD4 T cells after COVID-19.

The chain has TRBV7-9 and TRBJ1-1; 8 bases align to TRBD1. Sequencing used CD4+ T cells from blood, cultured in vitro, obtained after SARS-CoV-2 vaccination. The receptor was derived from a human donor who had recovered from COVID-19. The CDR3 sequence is CASSGYRGTMNTEAFF. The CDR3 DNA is TGTGCCAGCAGCGGATACAGGGGGACCATGAACACTGAAGCTTTCTTT.